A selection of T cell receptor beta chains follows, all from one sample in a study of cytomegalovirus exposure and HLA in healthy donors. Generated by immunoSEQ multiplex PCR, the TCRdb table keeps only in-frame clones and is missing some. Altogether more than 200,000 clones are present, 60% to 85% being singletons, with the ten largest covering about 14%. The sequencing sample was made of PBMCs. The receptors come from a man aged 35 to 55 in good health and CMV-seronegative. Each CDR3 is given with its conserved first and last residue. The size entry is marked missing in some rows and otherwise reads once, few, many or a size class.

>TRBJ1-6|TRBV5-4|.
CASSQFGRADSPLHF
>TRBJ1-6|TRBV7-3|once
CASSLERFSPLHF
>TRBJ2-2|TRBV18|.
CASSPTGTSGELFF
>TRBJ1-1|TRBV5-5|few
CASSFSGGGGTEAFF
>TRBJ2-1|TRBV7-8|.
CASSLVGGASNEQFF
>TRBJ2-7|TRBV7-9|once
CASSLAQTSGGYEQYF
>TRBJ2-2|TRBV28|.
CASSSSRTSGAWHTGELFF
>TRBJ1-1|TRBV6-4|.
CASSPGGRNTEAFF
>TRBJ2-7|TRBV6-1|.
CASTPGLGYEQYF
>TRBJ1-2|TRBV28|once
CASGTGRLGYTF
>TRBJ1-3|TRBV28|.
CASSSTSSGNTIYF
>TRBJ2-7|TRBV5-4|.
CASSLGGGAAYEQYF
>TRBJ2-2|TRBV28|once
CASTPGSGTGELFF
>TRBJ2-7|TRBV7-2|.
CASSSGQAPYEQYF
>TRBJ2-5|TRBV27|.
CASSSTGTGKVTQYF
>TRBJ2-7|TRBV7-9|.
CASSSRDSSYEQYF
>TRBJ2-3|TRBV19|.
CASSIGSARTDTQYF
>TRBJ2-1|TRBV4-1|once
CASSPTSLGFSSYNEQFF
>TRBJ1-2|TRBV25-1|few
CASSDSEGGGYTF
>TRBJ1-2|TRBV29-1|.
CSVRGNYGYTF
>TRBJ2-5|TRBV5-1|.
CASSPERETQYF
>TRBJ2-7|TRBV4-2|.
CASSPGGYEQYF
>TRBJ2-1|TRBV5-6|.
CASSFRAAGGLSEQFF
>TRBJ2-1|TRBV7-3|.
CASRRGTSDYNEQFF
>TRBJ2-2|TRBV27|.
CASSAYRDTGELFF
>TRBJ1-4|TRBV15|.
CATSRDLGTGGIEKLFF
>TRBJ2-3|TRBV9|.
CASSAQGASTDTQYF
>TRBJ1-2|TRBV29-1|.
CSVDRDRGNHPAPLYGYTF